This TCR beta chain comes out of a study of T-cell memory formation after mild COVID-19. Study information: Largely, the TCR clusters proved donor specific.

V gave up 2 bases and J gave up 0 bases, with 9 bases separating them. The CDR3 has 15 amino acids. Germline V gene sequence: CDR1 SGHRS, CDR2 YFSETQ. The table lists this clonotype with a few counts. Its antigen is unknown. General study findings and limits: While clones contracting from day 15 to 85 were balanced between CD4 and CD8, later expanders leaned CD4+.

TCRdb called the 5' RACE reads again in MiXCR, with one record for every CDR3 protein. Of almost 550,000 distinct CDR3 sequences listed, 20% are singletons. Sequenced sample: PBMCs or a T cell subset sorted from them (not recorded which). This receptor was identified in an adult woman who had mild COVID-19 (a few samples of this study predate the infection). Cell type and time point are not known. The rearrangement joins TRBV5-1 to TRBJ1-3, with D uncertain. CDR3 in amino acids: CASSLGQASGNTIYF. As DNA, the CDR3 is TGCGCCAGCAGCTTAGGGCAGGCCTCTGGAAACACCATATATTTT.